This T cell receptor beta chain was observed in a study of Ad26.COV2.S vaccination and SARS-CoV-2 variants. About the study: Ad26.COV2.S was injected intramuscularly once or twice, 56 days apart.

Findings of the study overall: Substantial post-vaccination breadth of spike-specific CD8+ and CD4+ T cell responses was reported. Similar non-spike TCR breadth was observed in recipients of vaccine and of placebo.

Profiling relied on immunoSEQ multiplex PCR, and the TCRdb table lists in-frame clones only, not all of them. The repertoire has around 500,000 clones, roughly nine tenths of them found once; the top ten carry 1.5% to 2%. The treatment here: 15 to 20 received Ad26.COV2.S at low or high dose, single or two shots; several received placebo; per-sample allocation not given. The samples were gathered on day 63 after the first injection of vaccine or placebo. The donor was a Boston adult aged 18-55 years. The CDR3 sequence is 11 residues long. Germline CDR1 is SGHRS and CDR2 is YFSETQ. V was trimmed by 3 bases and J by 5 bases, leaving 5 bases between them. In regard to this clone: Its matching antigen is unknown. The identical CDR3 is also encoded by other nucleotide sequences in the sample.

J is TRBJ2-5 and V is TRBV5-1, with no clear D. The TCR comes from a person between 18 and 65 years old who received the Ad26.COV2.S COVID-19 vaccine or a placebo. Sequenced material: peripheral blood, taken in a trial of Ad26.COV2.S vaccine versus placebo. For the CDR3, the DNA is TGCGCCAGCAGCTCCCGGGAGACCCAGTACTTC. This encodes CASSSRETQYF.